The sequence of this T cell receptor (beta chain) was determined in a study of shared clonotypes between healthy human individuals. Across the study: CD4 naive cells filled three plates per donor, CD4 memory three, CD8 naive two and CD8 memory one.

The ends were cut back, 5 bases at V and 2 bases at J, with 13 bases in the middle. The CDR3 is made up of 14 amino acids. Germline CDR1 and CDR2: SEHNR and FQNEAQ (reference sequence). As concerns this clone: Its matching antigen is unknown.

Running of the assay took place at deep level. Clones were read by immunoSEQ multiplex PCR, and TCRdb kept only the in-frame ones, dropping some. The profile covers roughly 1,100,000 clones, with about 80% appearing a single time and approximately 1.5% taken by the ten largest. Study outcomes and limitations: Larger estimated richness was generally recorded for naive subsets relative to memory subsets.

This TCR came from a man between 18 and 29 years old in good health. The chain has TRBV7-9 and TRBJ2-7, with D perhaps TRBD1 (6 bases). Sequenced: memory CD4+ T cells sorted from blood. The subset was: CD45RA-negative fraction. The CDR3 DNA reads as TGTGCCAGCAGCCCGCAGGGGTCGACCTACGAGCAGTACTTC. Protein: CASSPQGSTYEQYF.